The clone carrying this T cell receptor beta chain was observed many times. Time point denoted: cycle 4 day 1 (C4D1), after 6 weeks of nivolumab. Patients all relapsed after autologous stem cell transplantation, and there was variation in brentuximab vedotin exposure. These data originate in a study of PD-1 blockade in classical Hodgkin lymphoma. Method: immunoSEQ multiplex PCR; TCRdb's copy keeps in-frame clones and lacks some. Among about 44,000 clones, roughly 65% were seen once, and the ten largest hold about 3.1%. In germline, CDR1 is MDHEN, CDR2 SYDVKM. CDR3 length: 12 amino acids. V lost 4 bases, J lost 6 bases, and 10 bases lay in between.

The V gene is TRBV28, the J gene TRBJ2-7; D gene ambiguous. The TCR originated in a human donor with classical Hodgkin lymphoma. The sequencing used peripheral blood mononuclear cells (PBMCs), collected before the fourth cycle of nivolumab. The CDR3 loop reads CASSWMAGEQYF. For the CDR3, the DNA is TGTGCCAGCAGTTGGATGGCTGGCGAGCAGTACTTC.